This TCR beta chain derives from a study of T cell clones after liver transplantation. Here immunoSEQ multiplex PCR was the method, and the copy in TCRdb shows in-frame clones only, minus some. The sample has tens of thousands of clones, 86% seen once. The ends were cut back, 5 bases at V and 0 bases at J, with 14 bases in the middle. The CDR3 is 16 residues long. The germline V gene encodes CDR1 SEHNR and CDR2 FQNEAQ (reference sequence). Sequences were derived from CD8+ T cells from blood, sampled 12 months after liver transplant. This clonotype was obtained from a human patient who received a liver transplant. Some T cells may be transferred from the graft donor. The rearrangement uses TRBV7-9 and TRBJ1-3; D unresolved. The DNA for the CDR3 is TGTGCCAGCAGCCCCATTGGGTCCCGCTCTGGAAACACCATATATTTT. Its translation: CASSPIGSRSGNTIYF.